This entry concerns a single TCR beta chain. The same CDR3 is also encoded by other DNA sequences in this sample. This specimen comes from a study of CD8+ T cells in alopecia areata. Study summary: Disease severity was quantified as SALT score of affected scalp area.

Germline CDR1 GTSNPN, CDR2 SVGIG (reference sequence). There are 11 residues in the CDR3. V lost 1 base, J lost 2 bases, and 0 bases lay in between. As to treatment: oral pan-JAK inhibitor, 5-10 mg twice daily. Peripheral blood, together with lesional scalp punch biopsies, was collected from alopecia areata patients. As the sequencing template, cDNA was produced by extracting RNA and reverse transcribing it. Sequencing used immunoSEQ multiplex PCR; TCRdb keeps in-frame clones, though not all of them. The sample holds about 250,000 clones; 60% are singletons and the top ten take 0.8% to 1%. The sequencing used CD4+ T cells sorted from blood, collected around week 54, from a patient treated with tofacitinib. The chain carries TRBV30 and TRBJ1-3; D gene unclear. The receptor was isolated from a human donor with alopecia areata. CDR3 coding DNA: TGTGCCTGGAGTGCTGGAAACACCATATATTTT. Translated, it gives CAWSAGNTIYF.